The clone carrying this T cell receptor beta chain was seen a handful of times. The sample is drawn from a study of T-cell memory formation after mild COVID-19. Study context: In these data, TCR clusters were largely donor specific.

The CDR3 loop spans 15 amino acids. Trimming took 0 bases from V and 2 from J, leaving 12 bases between them. In germline, CDR1 is DFQATT, CDR2 SNEGSKA (reference sequence). TCRdb re-derived calls from the 5' RACE reads in MiXCR, one entry per CDR3 protein. The sample lists nearly 350,000 distinct CDR3 sequences; under 15% were seen once. The rearrangement links TRBV20-1 to TRBJ2-3, with D tentatively TRBD2 (6 bases). Material for sequencing was PBMCs or a T cell subset sorted from them (not recorded which). This receptor was obtained from a young man who had mild COVID-19 (a few samples of this study predate the infection). Cell type and time point are not known. CDR3 loop: CSARDPASVTDTQYF. The CDR3 nucleotides are TGCAGTGCTAGAGATCCGGCTAGCGTCACAGATACGCAGTATTTT.